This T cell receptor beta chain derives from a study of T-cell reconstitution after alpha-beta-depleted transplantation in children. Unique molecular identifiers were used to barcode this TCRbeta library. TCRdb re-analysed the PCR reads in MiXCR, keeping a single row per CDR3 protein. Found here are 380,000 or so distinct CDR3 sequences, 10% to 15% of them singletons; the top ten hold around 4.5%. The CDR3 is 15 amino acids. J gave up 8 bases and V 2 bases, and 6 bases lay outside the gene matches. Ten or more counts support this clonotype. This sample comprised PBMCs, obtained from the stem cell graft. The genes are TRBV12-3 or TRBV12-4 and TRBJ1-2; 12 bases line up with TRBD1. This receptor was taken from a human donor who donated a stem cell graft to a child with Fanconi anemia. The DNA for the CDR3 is TGTGCCAGCAGTTTATTTGGGACAGGGGGCATCGGCTACACCTTC. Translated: CASSLFGTGGIGYTF.